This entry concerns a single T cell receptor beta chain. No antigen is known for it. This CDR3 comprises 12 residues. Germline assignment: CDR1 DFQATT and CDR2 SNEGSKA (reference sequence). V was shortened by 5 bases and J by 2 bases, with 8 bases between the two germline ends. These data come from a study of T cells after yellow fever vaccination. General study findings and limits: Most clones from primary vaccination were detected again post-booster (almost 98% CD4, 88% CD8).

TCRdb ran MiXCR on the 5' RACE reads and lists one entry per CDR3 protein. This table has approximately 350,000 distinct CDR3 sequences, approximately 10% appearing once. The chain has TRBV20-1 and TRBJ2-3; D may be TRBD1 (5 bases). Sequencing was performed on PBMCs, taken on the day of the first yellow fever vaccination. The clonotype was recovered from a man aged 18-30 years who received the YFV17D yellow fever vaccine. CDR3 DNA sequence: TGCAGTGCTCAGACAGACACAGATACGCAGTATTTT. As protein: CSAQTDTDTQYF.